The source of this T cell receptor beta chain is a study of T-cell memory formation after mild COVID-19. Whole-study findings and limits: Contracting CD4+ clones sat mainly in CM and EM; CD8+ in EMRA.

CDR3 size: 15 residues. Germline V gene lookup returns CDR1 SGHTA and CDR2 FQGNSA. V lost 5 bases and J 1 base, leaving 11 bases between the germline ends. TCRdb reanalysed the 5' RACE reads using MiXCR and keeps one entry per CDR3 protein. The sample shows a few hundred thousand distinct CDR3 sequences, 13% to 15% of them seen only once. Points on this clonotype: Its target is not known.

The clonotype comes from a man aged 18-30 years who had mild COVID-19 (a few samples of this study predate the infection). Cell type and time point are not known. Sequencing was done on a sample of PBMCs or a T cell subset sorted from them (not recorded which). The chain couples TRBV7-2 to TRBJ2-2; D possibly corresponds to TRBD1 (6 bases). The DNA for the CDR3 is TGTGCCAGCAGCCAGGACAGCCTGAACACCGGGGAGCTGTTTTTT. Translating it yields CASSQDSLNTGELFF. The variable domain in full, with the rest retrieved from reference TRBV7-2 and TRBJ2-2, is GAGVSQSPSNKVTEKGKDVELRCDPISGHTALYWYRQSLGQGLEFLIYFQGNSAPDKSGLPSDRFSAERTGGSVSTLTIQRTQQEDSAVYLCASSQDSLNTGELFFGEGSRLTVL.